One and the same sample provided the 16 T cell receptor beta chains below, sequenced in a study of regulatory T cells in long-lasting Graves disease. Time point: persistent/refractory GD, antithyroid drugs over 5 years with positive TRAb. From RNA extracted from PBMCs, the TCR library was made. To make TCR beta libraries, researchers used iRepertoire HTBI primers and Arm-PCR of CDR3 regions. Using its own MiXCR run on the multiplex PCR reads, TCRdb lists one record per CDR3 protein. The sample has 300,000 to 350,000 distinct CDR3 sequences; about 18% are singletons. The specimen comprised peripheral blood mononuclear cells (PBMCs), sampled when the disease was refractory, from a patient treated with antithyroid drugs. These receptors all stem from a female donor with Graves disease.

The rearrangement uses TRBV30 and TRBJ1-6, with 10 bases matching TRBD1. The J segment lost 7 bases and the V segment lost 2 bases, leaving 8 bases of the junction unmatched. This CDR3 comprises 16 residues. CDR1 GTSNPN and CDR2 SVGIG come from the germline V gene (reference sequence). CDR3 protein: CAWSKRQGAHNSPLHF. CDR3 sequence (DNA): TGTGCCTGGAGTAAAAGACAGGGGGCTCACAATTCACCCCTCCACTTT.

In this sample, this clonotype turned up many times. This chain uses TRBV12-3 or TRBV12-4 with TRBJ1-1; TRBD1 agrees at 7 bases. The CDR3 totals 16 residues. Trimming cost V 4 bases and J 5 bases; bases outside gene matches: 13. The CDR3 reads CASSSPRQGVGTEAFF. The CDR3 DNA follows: TGTGCCAGCAGTTCCCCCCGACAGGGCGTGGGGACTGAAGCTTTCTTT.

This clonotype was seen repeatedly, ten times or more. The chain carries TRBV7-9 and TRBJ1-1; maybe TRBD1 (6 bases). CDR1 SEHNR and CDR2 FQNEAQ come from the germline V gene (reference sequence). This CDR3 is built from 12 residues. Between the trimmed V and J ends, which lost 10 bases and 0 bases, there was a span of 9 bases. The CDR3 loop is CATRTVNTEAFF. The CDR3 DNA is TGTGCCACCCGGACAGTGAACACTGAAGCTTTCTTT.

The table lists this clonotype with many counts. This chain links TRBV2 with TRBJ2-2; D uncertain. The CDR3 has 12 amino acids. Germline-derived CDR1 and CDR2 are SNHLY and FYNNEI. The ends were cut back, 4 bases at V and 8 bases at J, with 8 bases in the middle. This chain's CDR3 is CASSGDAGELFF. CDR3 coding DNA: TGTGCCAGCAGTGGTGATGCTGGGGAGCTGTTTTTT.

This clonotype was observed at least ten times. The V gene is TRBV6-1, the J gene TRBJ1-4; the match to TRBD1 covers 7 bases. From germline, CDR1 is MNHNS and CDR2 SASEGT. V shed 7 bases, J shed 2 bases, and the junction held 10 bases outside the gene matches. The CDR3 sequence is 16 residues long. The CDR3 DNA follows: TGTGCCAGCATCGACAGGGCGATGGTGACTAATGAAAAACTGTTTTTT. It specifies CASIDRAMVTNEKLFF.

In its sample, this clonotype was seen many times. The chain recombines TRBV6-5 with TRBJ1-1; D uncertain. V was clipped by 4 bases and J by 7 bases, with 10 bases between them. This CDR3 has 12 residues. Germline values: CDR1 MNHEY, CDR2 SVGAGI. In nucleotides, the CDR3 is TGTGCCAGCAGTTCCTTAGGGCGTGAAGCTTTCTTT. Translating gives CASSSLGREAFF.

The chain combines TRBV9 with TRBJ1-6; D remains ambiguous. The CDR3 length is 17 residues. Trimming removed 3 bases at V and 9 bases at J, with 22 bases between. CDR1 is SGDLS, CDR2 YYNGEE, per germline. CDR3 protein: CASSASGEARWLSPLHF. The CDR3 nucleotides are TGTGCCAGCAGCGCCTCGGGTGAGGCCCGCTGGCTTTCACCCCTCCACTTT.

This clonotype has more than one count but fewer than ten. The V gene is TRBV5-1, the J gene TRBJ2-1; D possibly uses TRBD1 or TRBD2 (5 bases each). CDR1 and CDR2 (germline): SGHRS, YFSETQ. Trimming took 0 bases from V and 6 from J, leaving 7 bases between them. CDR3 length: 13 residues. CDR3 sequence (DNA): TGCGCCAGCAGCTTGGGGGGGTTCAATGAGCAGTTCTTC. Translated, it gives CASSLGGFNEQFF. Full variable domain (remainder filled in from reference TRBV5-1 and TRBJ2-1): KAGVTQTPRYLIKTRGQQVTLSCSPISGHRSVSWYQQTPGQGLQFLFEYFSETQRNKGNFPGRFSGRQFSNSRSEMNVSTLELGDSALYLCASSLGGFNEQFFGPGTRLTVL.

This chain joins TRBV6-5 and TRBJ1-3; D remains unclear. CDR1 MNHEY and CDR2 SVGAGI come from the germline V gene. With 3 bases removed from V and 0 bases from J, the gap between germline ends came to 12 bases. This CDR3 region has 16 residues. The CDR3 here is CASSYQEASSGNTIYF. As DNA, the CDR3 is TGTGCCAGCAGTTATCAGGAGGCGAGCTCTGGAAACACCATATATTTT.

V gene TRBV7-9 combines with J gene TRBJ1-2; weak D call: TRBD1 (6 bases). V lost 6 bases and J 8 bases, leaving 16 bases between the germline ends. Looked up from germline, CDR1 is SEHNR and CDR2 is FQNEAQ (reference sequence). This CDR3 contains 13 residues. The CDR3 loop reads CASSTGWENGYTF. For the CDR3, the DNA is TGTGCCAGCAGTACAGGGTGGGAAAACGGCTACACCTTC.

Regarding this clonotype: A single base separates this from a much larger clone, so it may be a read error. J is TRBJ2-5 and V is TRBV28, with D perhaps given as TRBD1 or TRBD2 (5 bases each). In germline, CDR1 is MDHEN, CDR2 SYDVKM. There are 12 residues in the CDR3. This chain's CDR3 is CASGQGAETQHF. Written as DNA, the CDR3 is TGTGCCAGCGGCCAGGGAGCAGAGACCCAGCACTTC. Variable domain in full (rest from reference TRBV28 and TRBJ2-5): DVKVTQSSRYLVKRTGEKVFLECVQDMDHENMFWYRQDPGLGLRLIYFSYDVKMKEKGDIPEGYSVSREKKERFSLILESASTNQTSMYLCASGQGAETQHFGPGTRLLVL.

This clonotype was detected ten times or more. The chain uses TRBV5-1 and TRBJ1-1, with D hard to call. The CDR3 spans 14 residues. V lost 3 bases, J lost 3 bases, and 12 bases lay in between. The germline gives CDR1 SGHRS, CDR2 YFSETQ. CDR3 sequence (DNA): TGCGCCAGCAGCTCCCTTAGCGGCGACACTGAAGCTTTCTTT. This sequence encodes CASSSLSGDTEAFF.

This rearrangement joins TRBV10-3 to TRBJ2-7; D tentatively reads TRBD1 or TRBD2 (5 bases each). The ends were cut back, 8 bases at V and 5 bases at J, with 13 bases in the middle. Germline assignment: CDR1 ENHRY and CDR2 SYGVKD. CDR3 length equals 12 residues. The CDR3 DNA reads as TGTGCCATCGGGGGTTCATTCGACGAGCAGTACTTC. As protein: CAIGGSFDEQYF.

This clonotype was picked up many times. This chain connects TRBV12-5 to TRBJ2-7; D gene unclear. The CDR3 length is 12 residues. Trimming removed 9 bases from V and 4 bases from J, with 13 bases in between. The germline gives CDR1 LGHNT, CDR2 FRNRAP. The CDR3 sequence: CARYWWVYEQYF. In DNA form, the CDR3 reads TGTGCTAGATACTGGTGGGTTTACGAGCAGTACTTC. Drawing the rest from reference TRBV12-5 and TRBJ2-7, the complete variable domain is DARVTQTPRHKVTEMGQEVTMRCQPILGHNTVFWYRQTMMQGLELLAYFRNRAPLDDSGMPKDRFSAEMPDATLATLKIQPSEPRDSAVYFCARYWWVYEQYFGPGTRLTVT.

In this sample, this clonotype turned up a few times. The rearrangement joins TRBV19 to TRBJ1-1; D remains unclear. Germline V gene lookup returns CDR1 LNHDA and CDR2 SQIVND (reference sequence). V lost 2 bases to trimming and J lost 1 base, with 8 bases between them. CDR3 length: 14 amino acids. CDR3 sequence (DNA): TGTGCCAGTAGTATACCCCCATGGAACACTGAAGCTTTCTTT. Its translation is CASSIPPWNTEAFF.

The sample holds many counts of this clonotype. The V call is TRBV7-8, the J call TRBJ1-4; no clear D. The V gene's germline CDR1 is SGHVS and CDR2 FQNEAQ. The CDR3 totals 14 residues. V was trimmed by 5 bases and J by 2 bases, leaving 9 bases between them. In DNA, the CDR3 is TGTGCCAGCAGCCCATCGAGGACTAATGAAAAACTGTTTTTT. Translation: CASSPSRTNEKLFF.